Below, 13 T cell receptor beta chains from the same sample are listed, as sequenced in a study of T cell changes during pregnancy in multiple sclerosis. Here immunoSEQ multiplex PCR was the method, and the copy in TCRdb shows in-frame clones only, minus some. The repertoire includes more than 90,000 clones, 80% to 95% of them detected once, and 1.5% sits in the top ten. The sample here was peripheral blood, taken in the third trimester of pregnancy. These receptors were collected from a female donor with multiple sclerosis, enrolled in a pregnancy study.

The gene calls are TRBV19 and TRBJ2-5; the match to TRBD2 covers 8 bases. This CDR3 comprises 15 residues. In germline, CDR1 is LNHDA, CDR2 SQIVND (reference sequence). The V segment lost 0 bases and the J segment 5 bases; nucleotides outside the gene matches: 5. The chain's CDR3 is CASSIERGAGETQYF. In DNA form, the CDR3 reads TGTGCCAGTAGTATAGAGCGGGGGGCCGGGGAGACCCAGTACTTC.

The rearrangement links TRBV5-1 to TRBJ1-6; D may be TRBD1 (6 bases). Trimming left V 1 base short and J 9 bases short, with 17 bases between. The CDR3 is made up of 16 amino acids. The germline gives CDR1 SGHRS, CDR2 YFSETQ. CDR3 residues: CASSLSSGVTGSPLHF. The DNA for the CDR3 is TGCGCCAGCAGCTTGTCTTCAGGGGTAACAGGTTCACCCCTCCACTTT.

The genes are TRBV6-5 and TRBJ2-2; D perhaps matches TRBD2 (6 bases). The CDR3 sequence is 13 residues long. The V end lost 2 bases, the J end lost 7 bases, and 8 bases lay between the germline ends. Germline loops: CDR1 MNHEY, CDR2 SVGAGI. The CDR3 bases are TGTGCCAGCAGTTACGGAGCGGGCGGGGAGCTGTTTTTT. Protein: CASSYGAGGELFF.

J is TRBJ1-1 and V is TRBV5-4; the match to TRBD1 covers 7 bases. Germline trimming cut 2 bases from V and 4 bases from J; bases unmatched to any gene: 5. The CDR3 loop spans 14 amino acids. Per germline, CDR1 SGHNT and CDR2 YYREEE (reference sequence). CDR3 loop: CASSFQGVPTEAFF. CDR3 DNA: TGTGCCAGCAGCTTTCAGGGGGTCCCCACTGAAGCTTTCTTT.

The V call is TRBV27, the J call TRBJ1-5; 11 nucleotides align to TRBD1. The CDR3 totals 14 residues. V lost 5 bases to trimming and J lost 7 bases; unmatched junction nucleotides: 4. Germline CDR1 reads MNHEY; CDR2 reads SMNVEV (reference sequence). The DNA of the CDR3 is TGTGCCAGCAGTGCGGACAGGGGGCTACAGCCCCAGCATTTT. It translates to CASSADRGLQPQHF.

In its sample, this clone was seen once. The chain combines TRBV4-1 with TRBJ1-1; D is unclear. The germline V and J ends were trimmed by 0 bases and 9 bases, with 11 bases remaining between them. Per the germline V gene, CDR1 is MGHRA and CDR2 is YSYEKL. The CDR3 extends over 13 amino acids. In DNA form, the CDR3 reads TGCGCCAGCAGCCAAGACAGGCAGCCGAAAGCTTTCTTT. Its protein product is CASSQDRQPKAFF.

The gene calls are TRBV4-2 and TRBJ2-7; tentatively, D is TRBD2 (6 bases). V lost 1 base to trimming and J lost 6 bases, with 25 bases between them. The CDR3 covers 18 residues. CDR1 and CDR2 from the germline V gene are LGHNA and YNFKEQ. CDR3 bases: TGTGCCAGCAGCCAAGGGGAGGCTCGGAGCCCCCGGGATAGCGAGCAGTACTTC. It yields the protein CASSQGEARSPRDSEQYF.

The gene calls are TRBV6-5 and TRBJ1-5, with 8 nucleotides matching TRBD1. This CDR3 has 15 amino acids. The V gene's germline CDR1 is MNHEY and CDR2 SVGAGI. V shed 5 bases, J shed 7 bases, and the junction held 10 bases outside the gene matches. Written as DNA, the CDR3 is TGTGCCAGCAGTGGGACGGGGACAGGTAGCCAGCCCCAGCATTTT. This translates into CASSGTGTGSQPQHF.

This clone was observed once. The V call is TRBV27, the J call TRBJ2-7; D is possibly TRBD1 (5 bases). Germline assignment: CDR1 MNHEY and CDR2 SMNVEV (reference sequence). The CDR3 has 13 amino acids. V dropped 6 bases and J dropped 3 bases, with 12 bases sitting between them. The CDR3, as DNA: TGTGCCAGCAGGGGGCAGGATCACTACGAGCAGTACTTC. This encodes CASRGQDHYEQYF.

This clone was found once. The chain employs TRBV5-1 and TRBJ1-5; D perhaps matches TRBD1 (5 bases). The ends were cut back, 1 base at V and 4 bases at J, with 27 bases in the middle. CDR1 is SGHRS, CDR2 YFSETQ, per germline. This CDR3 comprises 20 residues. CDR3 DNA sequence: TGCGCCAGCAGCTTGATCGGCCCAGGGAGGTCCCTTAGGAAAAATCAGCCCCAGCATTTT. Residues: CASSLIGPGRSLRKNQPQHF.

The chain is built from TRBV29-1 and TRBJ2-5, with 7 bases fitting TRBD1. V was clipped by 4 bases and J by 3 bases; unmatched bases: 2. The CDR3 totals 12 residues. Per germline, CDR1 SQVTM and CDR2 ANQGSEA. CDR3 DNA sequence: TGCAGCGTTGGAGACAGGGAAGAGACCCAGTACTTC. It specifies CSVGDREETQYF.

The chain combines TRBV2 with TRBJ1-4; D is unclear. Germline CDR1 reads SNHLY; CDR2 reads FYNNEI. Between the trimmed V and J ends, which lost 6 bases and 3 bases, there was a span of 11 bases. The CDR3 covers 14 residues. The CDR3 DNA reads as TGTGCCAGCAGGCGGGCGTCAGCTAATGAAAAACTGTTTTTT. Translating gives CASRRASANEKLFF.

The chain recombines TRBV9 with TRBJ1-6; D gene unclear. Germline CDR1 is SGDLS and CDR2 is YYNGEE. This CDR3 is built from 14 residues. The V end lost 2 bases, the J end lost 1 base, and 4 bases lay between the germline ends. Written as DNA, the CDR3 is TGTGCCAGCAGCGTCGGGTCCTATAATTCACCCCTCCACTTT. Amino acids: CASSVGSYNSPLHF.